This is a list of T cell receptor beta chains from one sample in a study of cytomegalovirus exposure and HLA in healthy donors. The repertoire was sequenced with immunoSEQ multiplex PCR; TCRdb's copy has only in-frame clones and lacks some. The data contain 150,000 to 200,000 clones, about three quarters of them seen just once; the ten biggest clones take up around 0.98%. The sample comprised PBMCs. These receptors were obtained from a woman in her forties or fifties in good health and CMV-seropositive. Each CDR3 is given with its conserved first and last residue. The order of the fields is V gene, D gene, clone size, CDR3 length, J gene, CDR3 DNA, CDR3 protein. The D gene is left open where the match is weak. Clone size, where shown, is once, few, many, or a class for clones that have expanded.

v_call: TRBV2
d_call: .
clone_size: .
cdr3_length: 13
j_call: TRBJ1-3
cdr3_nt: TGTGCCAGCCAACAATATACTGGAAACACCATATATTTT
cdr3_aa: CASQQYTGNTIYF

v_call: TRBV14
d_call: .
clone_size: few
cdr3_length: 16
j_call: TRBJ1-3
cdr3_nt: TGTGCCAGCAGCCAAGTGTACAGGGACTCTGGAAACACCATATATTTT
cdr3_aa: CASSQVYRDSGNTIYF

v_call: TRBV28
d_call: .
clone_size: .
cdr3_length: 16
j_call: TRBJ1-2
cdr3_nt: TGTGCCAGCAGTCTATCAACCGGGACACTTAACTATGGCTACACCTTC
cdr3_aa: CASSLSTGTLNYGYTF

v_call: TRBV13
d_call: .
clone_size: .
cdr3_length: 14
j_call: TRBJ2-3
cdr3_nt: TGTGCCAGCAGCTTAGGCCATGGCACAGATACGCAGTATTTT
cdr3_aa: CASSLGHGTDTQYF

v_call: TRBV28
d_call: TRBD1
clone_size: .
cdr3_length: 15
j_call: TRBJ2-7
cdr3_nt: TGTGCCAGCAGTCCAGGGGGCGCCGGGGCCTACGAGCAGTACTTC
cdr3_aa: CASSPGGAGAYEQYF

v_call: TRBV19
d_call: .
clone_size: .
cdr3_length: 13
j_call: TRBJ1-4
cdr3_nt: TGTGCCAGTAGCGCCGAAGTAGCTGAAAAACTGTTTTTT
cdr3_aa: CASSAEVAEKLFF

v_call: TRBV10-1
d_call: .
clone_size: .
cdr3_length: 16
j_call: TRBJ2-1
cdr3_nt: TGCGCCAGCAGTGATTCCGGGAGACTCTCCTACAATGAGCAGTTCTTC
cdr3_aa: CASSDSGRLSYNEQFF

v_call: TRBV5-4
d_call: .
clone_size: .
cdr3_length: 15
j_call: TRBJ1-2
cdr3_nt: TGTGCCAGCAGCTTCAAGCCGACAGGTATGAGTGGCTACACCTTC
cdr3_aa: CASSFKPTGMSGYTF

v_call: TRBV6-5
d_call: .
clone_size: .
cdr3_length: 16
j_call: TRBJ1-6
cdr3_nt: TGTGCCAGCAGTTACTCGGCGGGACGGCGAAATTCACCCCTCCACTTT
cdr3_aa: CASSYSAGRRNSPLHF

v_call: TRBV6-1
d_call: .
clone_size: .
cdr3_length: 14
j_call: TRBJ1-2
cdr3_nt: TGTGCCAGCAGTGAAGGGTTTCTAGGCTATGGCTACACCTTC
cdr3_aa: CASSEGFLGYGYTF

v_call: TRBV5-1
d_call: .
clone_size: .
cdr3_length: 14
j_call: TRBJ2-3
cdr3_nt: TGCGCCGGCCGTCAGATAGCGGAATCAGATACGCAGTATTTT
cdr3_aa: CAGRQIAESDTQYF

v_call: TRBV5-8
d_call: TRBD2
clone_size: .
cdr3_length: 16
j_call: TRBJ2-5
cdr3_nt: TGTGCCAGCAGCTTGTGGGGCTTGGGGGGGTCGGAGACCCAGTACTTC
cdr3_aa: CASSLWGLGGSETQYF

v_call: TRBV11-2
d_call: TRBD1
clone_size: few
cdr3_length: 16
j_call: TRBJ1-1
cdr3_nt: TGTGCCAGCAGCCTGGGAAGAAGACAGGGTAGTACTGAAGCTTTCTTT
cdr3_aa: CASSLGRRQGSTEAFF

v_call: TRBV7-9
d_call: .
clone_size: .
cdr3_length: 14
j_call: TRBJ1-1
cdr3_nt: TGTGCCAGCAGCTTAGGGGGGAGGGAGGCTGAAGCTTTCTTT
cdr3_aa: CASSLGGREAEAFF

v_call: TRBV10-2
d_call: .
clone_size: .
cdr3_length: 13
j_call: TRBJ2-1
cdr3_nt: TGCGCCAGCAGTGAGGACAACTACAATGAGCAGTTCTTC
cdr3_aa: CASSEDNYNEQFF

v_call: TRBV5-4
d_call: .
clone_size: .
cdr3_length: 15
j_call: TRBJ2-3
cdr3_nt: TGTGCCAGCAGCTTGGACCTAGGAAACACAGATACGCAGTATTTT
cdr3_aa: CASSLDLGNTDTQYF

v_call: TRBV6-1
d_call: .
clone_size: few
cdr3_length: 18
j_call: TRBJ2-1
cdr3_nt: TGTGCCAGCAGTGCCGAACGACAAGACATTAATCCCTACAATGAGCAGTTCTTC
cdr3_aa: CASSAERQDINPYNEQFF

v_call: TRBV27
d_call: .
clone_size: .
cdr3_length: 13
j_call: TRBJ2-7
cdr3_nt: TGTGCCAGCAGTTCCGGGGTTCTTAACGAGCAGTACTTC
cdr3_aa: CASSSGVLNEQYF

v_call: TRBV25-1
d_call: TRBD1
clone_size: .
cdr3_length: 16
j_call: TRBJ2-3
cdr3_nt: TGTGCCAGCATCAGAAATCCCGGGACAGGGTCAGATACGCAGTATTTT
cdr3_aa: CASIRNPGTGSDTQYF

v_call: TRBV30
d_call: .
clone_size: .
cdr3_length: 15
j_call: TRBJ2-1
cdr3_nt: TGTGCCTGGATGGGGCGGCGGACAGCATACAATGAGCAGTTCTTC
cdr3_aa: CAWMGRRTAYNEQFF

v_call: TRBV2
d_call: .
clone_size: .
cdr3_length: 15
j_call: TRBJ1-5
cdr3_nt: TGTGCCAGCACGGGGACAATTAGGGCGGTTCAGCCCCAGCATTTT
cdr3_aa: CASTGTIRAVQPQHF

v_call: TRBV18
d_call: .
clone_size: .
cdr3_length: 13
j_call: TRBJ1-1
cdr3_nt: TGTGCCAGCTCATCCCTTGACAGATCTGAAGCTTTCTTT
cdr3_aa: CASSSLDRSEAFF

v_call: TRBV2
d_call: TRBD1
clone_size: few
cdr3_length: 13
j_call: TRBJ2-7
cdr3_nt: TGTGCCAGCGGGGGGACAGGGGCCTACGAGCAGTACTTC
cdr3_aa: CASGGTGAYEQYF

v_call: TRBV9
d_call: TRBD2
clone_size: .
cdr3_length: 15
j_call: TRBJ2-5
cdr3_nt: TGTGCCAGCAGCGTAGCAGGACTAGCGGGGGAGACCCAGTACTTC
cdr3_aa: CASSVAGLAGETQYF

v_call: TRBV9
d_call: TRBD1
clone_size: .
cdr3_length: 16
j_call: TRBJ2-7
cdr3_nt: TGTGCCAGCAGCGTCTCCCAGGGGACAGGGGACTACGAGCAGTACTTC
cdr3_aa: CASSVSQGTGDYEQYF

v_call: TRBV4-1
d_call: .
clone_size: .
cdr3_length: 15
j_call: TRBJ1-1
cdr3_nt: TGCGCCAGCAGCCTCAATTCAGGGGAGGGAATGCGGGCTTTCTTT
cdr3_aa: CASSLNSGEGMRAFF

v_call: TRBV6-1
d_call: TRBD1
clone_size: .
cdr3_length: 15
j_call: TRBJ2-3
cdr3_nt: TGTGCCAGCAGTGATGGGACAGGGACCACAGATACGCAGTATTTT
cdr3_aa: CASSDGTGTTDTQYF

v_call: TRBV30
d_call: .
clone_size: .
cdr3_length: 13
j_call: TRBJ1-5
cdr3_nt: TGTGCCTGGAGTATGGGGGCCCGTCAGCCCCAGCATTTT
cdr3_aa: CAWSMGARQPQHF

v_call: TRBV4-1
d_call: TRBD1
clone_size: .
cdr3_length: 15
j_call: TRBJ2-7
cdr3_nt: TGCGCCAGCAGCCAAGAGGGGACAGGGTATTACGAGCAGTACTTC
cdr3_aa: CASSQEGTGYYEQYF

v_call: TRBV19
d_call: .
clone_size: .
cdr3_length: 15
j_call: TRBJ2-1
cdr3_nt: TGTGCCAGTAGGCGTCTAGTCCCGGGGTACAATGAGCAGTTCTTC
cdr3_aa: CASRRLVPGYNEQFF

v_call: TRBV27
d_call: TRBD2
clone_size: .
cdr3_length: 14
j_call: TRBJ2-7
cdr3_nt: TGTGCCAGCAGTACAACCGGGACTAGTTACGAGCAGTACTTC
cdr3_aa: CASSTTGTSYEQYF

v_call: TRBV6-1
d_call: TRBD1
clone_size: .
cdr3_length: 15
j_call: TRBJ2-7
cdr3_nt: TGTGCCAGCAGTTCGTGGACAGGGGGGTCCTACGAGCAGTACTTC
cdr3_aa: CASSSWTGGSYEQYF

v_call: TRBV2
d_call: .
clone_size: .
cdr3_length: 15
j_call: TRBJ1-3
cdr3_nt: TGTGCCAGCAGGGCTGAAGCACTATTTAGAAACACCATATATTTT
cdr3_aa: CASRAEALFRNTIYF

v_call: TRBV7-8
d_call: .
clone_size: .
cdr3_length: 17
j_call: TRBJ1-5
cdr3_nt: TGTGCCAGCAGCTTAGACAGACGGCCGACTAATTATCAGCCCCAGCATTTT
cdr3_aa: CASSLDRRPTNYQPQHF

v_call: TRBV6-6
d_call: .
clone_size: .
cdr3_length: 16
j_call: TRBJ1-4
cdr3_nt: TGTGCCAGCAGTTCCCTGGGAGAAGCAACTAATGAAAAACTGTTTTTT
cdr3_aa: CASSSLGEATNEKLFF

v_call: TRBV28
d_call: TRBD2
clone_size: .
cdr3_length: 15
j_call: TRBJ2-7
cdr3_nt: TGTGCCAGCAGCGGAGGCAGGGAGGGGTCCTACGAGCAGTACTTC
cdr3_aa: CASSGGREGSYEQYF

v_call: TRBV27
d_call: .
clone_size: .
cdr3_length: 12
j_call: TRBJ1-2
cdr3_nt: TGTGCCAGCAGTTTACAGGGCTATGGCTACACCTTC
cdr3_aa: CASSLQGYGYTF

v_call: TRBV2
d_call: TRBD1
clone_size: .
cdr3_length: 11
j_call: TRBJ1-2
cdr3_nt: TGTGCCAGCAGCGGGACAGACGGCTACACCTTC
cdr3_aa: CASSGTDGYTF

v_call: TRBV29-1
d_call: TRBD2
clone_size: .
cdr3_length: 14
j_call: TRBJ2-1
cdr3_nt: TGCAGCGCGCGGGGGGGGAGAATGGCCGGTGAGCAGTTCTTC
cdr3_aa: CSARGGRMAGEQFF

v_call: TRBV5-4
d_call: TRBD2
clone_size: .
cdr3_length: 17
j_call: TRBJ2-1
cdr3_nt: TGTGCCAGCAGCTGGCGGGGATCAGGCCCGGGGGGCAATGAGCAGTTCTTC
cdr3_aa: CASSWRGSGPGGNEQFF

v_call: TRBV18
d_call: .
clone_size: .
cdr3_length: 17
j_call: TRBJ2-5
cdr3_nt: TGTGCCAGCTCCACAGGCTCGATCCGTAGGAACCAAGAGACCCAGTACTTC
cdr3_aa: CASSTGSIRRNQETQYF

v_call: TRBV7-2
d_call: TRBD1
clone_size: .
cdr3_length: 14
j_call: TRBJ2-7
cdr3_nt: TGTGCCAGCAGCGAGGGACAGGGGCTCTCCGAGCAGTACTTC
cdr3_aa: CASSEGQGLSEQYF

v_call: TRBV2
d_call: TRBD1
clone_size: few
cdr3_length: 16
j_call: TRBJ1-1
cdr3_nt: TGTGCCAGCAGGGGACAGGGCGGGCGGATGAACACTGAAGCTTTCTTT
cdr3_aa: CASRGQGGRMNTEAFF

v_call: TRBV7-6
d_call: TRBD1
clone_size: .
cdr3_length: 15
j_call: TRBJ2-7
cdr3_nt: TGTGCCAGCAGCTTGAGGACAGGGGGGCAGAACGAGCAGTACTTC
cdr3_aa: CASSLRTGGQNEQYF

v_call: TRBV10-2
d_call: .
clone_size: .
cdr3_length: 13
j_call: TRBJ1-1
cdr3_nt: TGCGCCAGCGGACAGTCCAGGAACACTGAAGCTTTCTTT
cdr3_aa: CASGQSRNTEAFF

v_call: TRBV7-9
d_call: TRBD2
clone_size: few
cdr3_length: 15
j_call: TRBJ2-1
cdr3_nt: TGTGCCAGCAGCTTAACTAGCGGGAGTTGGGATGAGCAGTTCTTC
cdr3_aa: CASSLTSGSWDEQFF

v_call: TRBV29-1
d_call: .
clone_size: .
cdr3_length: 13
j_call: TRBJ2-1
cdr3_nt: TGCAGCGTAGGGGGGGCCTCTCTCAATGAGCAGTTCTTC
cdr3_aa: CSVGGASLNEQFF

v_call: TRBV28
d_call: TRBD1
clone_size: few
cdr3_length: 16
j_call: TRBJ2-1
cdr3_nt: TGTGCCAGCAGACCTACCCCGGGACAGGGGATCAATGAGCAGTTCTTC
cdr3_aa: CASRPTPGQGINEQFF

v_call: TRBV7-7
d_call: TRBD2
clone_size: once
cdr3_length: 15
j_call: TRBJ2-1
cdr3_nt: TGTGCTAGCAGCTTGACTAGCGGGAGTGGCTATGAGCAGTTCTTC
cdr3_aa: CASSLTSGSGYEQFF

v_call: TRBV2
d_call: TRBD2
clone_size: .
cdr3_length: 13
j_call: TRBJ2-5
cdr3_nt: TGTGCCAGCAATGAGCGGGACGGAGGGACCCAGTACTTC
cdr3_aa: CASNERDGGTQYF

v_call: TRBV28
d_call: .
clone_size: .
cdr3_length: 14
j_call: TRBJ2-2
cdr3_nt: TGTGCCAGCAGTTTTCGGGTGAACACCGGGGAGCTGTTTTTT
cdr3_aa: CASSFRVNTGELFF

v_call: TRBV6-1
d_call: TRBD2
clone_size: once
cdr3_length: 14
j_call: TRBJ2-3
cdr3_nt: TGTGCCAGTACACTAGCGGGAGAGATAGATACGCAGTATTTT
cdr3_aa: CASTLAGEIDTQYF

v_call: TRBV19
d_call: TRBD1
clone_size: once
cdr3_length: 16
j_call: TRBJ2-7
cdr3_nt: TGTGCCAGTAGTCTCTCCCCGACAGGGGGCTACTACGAGCAGTACTTC
cdr3_aa: CASSLSPTGGYYEQYF

v_call: TRBV4-3
d_call: TRBD1
clone_size: few
cdr3_length: 14
j_call: TRBJ2-1
cdr3_nt: TGCGCCAGCAGCCCGGACAGGAGTGGAGACGAGCAGTTCTTC
cdr3_aa: CASSPDRSGDEQFF

v_call: TRBV6-5
d_call: .
clone_size: .
cdr3_length: 15
j_call: TRBJ1-2
cdr3_nt: TGTGCCAGCAGCCTCGACGGCCAGTGGGTGAGGAGCTACACCTTC
cdr3_aa: CASSLDGQWVRSYTF